Listed below are T cell receptor beta chains from one sample, sequenced in a study of cytomegalovirus exposure and HLA in healthy donors. The method was immunoSEQ multiplex PCR; TCRdb's version includes in-frame clones alone and lacks a portion of them. The table gives under 200,000 clones; the top ten clones make up 0.79% of it. The sample comprised PBMCs. These receptors were collected from a woman younger than 30 in good health and CMV-seropositive. CDR3s include the opening cysteine and the closing phenylalanine or tryptophan. The D gene is left open where the match is weak.

CDR3 | DNA | J | D | V
CASSQDSDEQFF | TGTGCCAGCAGCCAAGACAGTGATGAGCAGTTCTTC | TRBJ2-1 | - | TRBV11-3
CASSASDGETQYF | TGTGCCAGCAGTGCCTCCGACGGGGAGACCCAGTACTTC | TRBJ2-5 | - | TRBV6-1
CASSPGLAGFYEQYF | TGCGCCAGCAGCCCGGGACTTGCGGGATTCTACGAGCAGTACTTC | TRBJ2-7 | - | TRBV4-1
CASRVTLAGGFYEQYF | TGTGCCAGCAGAGTCACACTAGCGGGGGGTTTTTACGAGCAGTACTTC | TRBJ2-7 | TRBD2 | TRBV27
CASSVSGGPMETQYF | TGTGCCAGCAGTGTCAGCGGGGGGCCGATGGAGACCCAGTACTTC | TRBJ2-5 | TRBD2 | TRBV7-2
CASSLLGTRVGETQYF | TGTGCCAGCAGCCTCCTTGGGACTAGGGTAGGGGAGACCCAGTACTTC | TRBJ2-5 | TRBD2 | TRBV7-9
CASSPRGGTPTEAFF | TGTGCCAGCAGCCCACGGGGAGGGACCCCCACTGAAGCTTTCTTT | TRBJ1-1 | - | TRBV11-3
CASSRQGWATEAFF | TGTGCCAGCTCAAGACAGGGGTGGGCCACTGAAGCTTTCTTT | TRBJ1-1 | TRBD1 | TRBV18
CASRPEGKGDIGELFF | TGTGCCAGCAGACCCGAGGGGAAAGGGGACATCGGGGAGCTGTTTTTT | TRBJ2-2 | - | TRBV7-9
CATSREIDSTVETQYF | TGTGCCACCAGCAGAGAAATAGATAGCACGGTTGAGACCCAGTACTTC | TRBJ2-5 | - | TRBV15
CASRALAGDTDTQYF | TGTGCCAGCAGGGCACTAGCGGGAGACACAGATACGCAGTATTTT | TRBJ2-3 | TRBD2 | TRBV6-4
CASSPRTDSYEQYF | TGTGCCAGCTCACCTCGGACAGACTCCTACGAGCAGTACTTC | TRBJ2-7 | - | TRBV18
CASSEGLLYEQYF | TGTGCCAGCAGTGAAGGTCTCCTCTACGAGCAGTACTTC | TRBJ2-7 | - | TRBV2
CASTKGGPSTDTQYF | TGTGCCAGCACCAAAGGGGGCCCAAGCACAGATACGCAGTATTTT | TRBJ2-3 | TRBD1 | TRBV5-4
CASSDGTGKYEQYF | TGTGCCAGCAGTGACGGGACAGGGAAATACGAGCAGTACTTC | TRBJ2-7 | TRBD1 | TRBV6-1
CASSYSTGARANVLTF | TGTGCCAGCAGTTACTCGACGGGTGCTAGGGCCAACGTCCTGACTTTC | TRBJ2-6 | - | TRBV6-6
CASSQDRRLSSGNTIYF | TGTGCCAGCAGCCAAGATCGGCGGCTGAGCTCTGGAAACACCATATATTTT | TRBJ1-3 | - | TRBV4-2
CASSFTSGGVGNTIYF | TGTGCCAGCAGTTTTACGTCAGGGGGCGTTGGAAACACCATATATTTT | TRBJ1-3 | TRBD1 | TRBV28
CSVEGYSNEQFF | TGCAGCGTTGAAGGGTACTCCAATGAGCAGTTCTTC | TRBJ2-1 | - | TRBV29-1
CASSATSFVGELFF | TGTGCCAGTAGTGCCACTAGTTTCGTCGGGGAGCTGTTTTTT | TRBJ2-2 | - | TRBV19
CAISEKGWTEAFF | TGTGCCATCAGTGAAAAGGGGTGGACTGAAGCTTTCTTT | TRBJ1-1 | - | TRBV10-3
CASSLSGHTYEQYF | TGTGCCAGCAGCTTATCGGGACATACCTACGAGCAGTACTTC | TRBJ2-7 | - | TRBV5-6
CATSGQGGTYNEQFF | TGTGCCACCAGCGGACAGGGGGGGACTTACAATGAGCAGTTCTTC | TRBJ2-1 | TRBD1 | TRBV15